This T cell receptor beta chain is drawn from a study of identical twins. General study findings and limits: Invariant MAIT and iNKT cells are populations that could partly confound zero-insertion analyses.

TCRdb re-analysed the 5' RACE reads in MiXCR, keeping a single row per CDR3 protein. The sample lists around 550,000 distinct CDR3 sequences, 13% to 15% occurring once. Notes on this clonotype: The antigen is undetermined.

The V and J ends lost 3 bases and 5 bases, in that order; junction bases with no gene match: 14. Germline assignment: CDR1 SGHRS and CDR2 YFSETQ. This CDR3 region has 17 residues. Everyone who gave samples was a healthy Caucasian. The sample was also linked to a second study, of yellow fever vaccine responses in identical twins.

The chain has TRBV5-1 and TRBJ2-7, with 10 bases aligning to TRBD1. The clonotype comes from a woman under 30 in good health. Sample: CD4+ T cells sorted from blood. The CDR3 DNA is TGCGCCAGCAGCTCAGACATACTTCCGGGACAGGGGAACGAGCAGTACTTC. Translating gives CASSSDILPGQGNEQYF.